This T cell receptor (beta chain) was profiled in a study of blood T cell repertoires in COVID-19. At the level of the study: PBMCs, B-cell-depleted T cells, or T cells were the source of the cDNA or gDNA that made up the material.

The CDR3 loop spans 13 amino acids. CDR1 is MDHEN, CDR2 SYDVKM, per germline. The V segment lost 5 bases and the J segment 3 bases; nucleotides outside the gene matches: 3. As handled by the study authors: Counts of nucleated cells, estimated from reference gene primer amplification, were obtained. The repertoire was sequenced with immunoSEQ multiplex PCR; TCRdb's copy has only in-frame clones and lacks some. V, J and clone size reflect that table, while D and trimming were determined from the DNA. The sample includes around 200,000 clones, around 87% of them seen just once. The chain couples TRBV28 to TRBJ1-2; 7 nucleotides line up with TRBD1. The sequencing sample was made of peripheral blood. This sequence originates from a man aged 40-49 years with active or convalescent COVID-19. CDR3 in DNA: TGTGCCAGCAGTCGGGACAGCGACTATGGCTACACCTTC. As protein: CASSRDSDYGYTF.